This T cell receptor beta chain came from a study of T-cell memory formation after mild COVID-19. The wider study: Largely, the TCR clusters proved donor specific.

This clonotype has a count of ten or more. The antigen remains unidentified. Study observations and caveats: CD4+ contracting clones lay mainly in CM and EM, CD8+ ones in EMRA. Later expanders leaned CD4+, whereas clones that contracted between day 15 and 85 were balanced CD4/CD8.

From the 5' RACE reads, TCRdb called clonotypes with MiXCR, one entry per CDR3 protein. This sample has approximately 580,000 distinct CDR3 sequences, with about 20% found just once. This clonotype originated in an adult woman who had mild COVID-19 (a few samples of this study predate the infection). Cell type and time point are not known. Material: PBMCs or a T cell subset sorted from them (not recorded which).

This CDR3 is CASSLGQTTYTEAFF. Here the CDR3 DNA reads TGTGCCAGCAGCTTAGGACAGACTACCTACACTGAAGCTTTCTTT. The chain links TRBV7-9 to TRBJ1-1; weak D call: TRBD1 (5 bases). The CDR3 is made up of 15 amino acids. Trimming removed 1 base from V and 3 bases from J, with 12 bases in between. Germline CDR1 and CDR2: SEHNR and FQNEAQ (reference sequence).